The entry that follows covers one TCR beta chain sequence. Its cognate antigen has yet to be identified. The record has no base qualities; no much larger clone is one base away. RNA was extracted using the RNeasy kit, and roughly 0.5 to 1 microgram was reverse transcribed with random hexamers. The immunoSEQ multiplex PCR assay, covering 54 Vbeta and 13 Jbeta segments, was used to amplify TCR beta CDR3 regions. To correct PCR amplification bias, a synthetic template baseline was used for both primer optimization and computational correction. The paper's data handling went like this. Reads were annotated to V, D and J genes per IMGT and analyzed with immunoSEQ Analyzer, keeping only productive sequences. Clonality was calculated as one minus the Shannon entropy normalized by log2 of the number of productive unique sequences. Public and private clones were assessed among the 100 most prevalent clones of each patient and control. Clones were defined as Susac-specific if absent from the healthy and MS cohorts, from 1052 published viral clones and from other ImmuneACCESS disease sequences. TCRdb took the public reads, trimmed them with fastp at Q25, ran MiXCR for clone calling and kept in-frame beta chains. For every CDR3 protein sequence, its rows merge into one entry that carries the most common genes and DNA. The V and J calls and clone size come from TCRdb's table, not from the authors' own analysis. The sample table contains a few hundred thousand distinct CDR3 sequences; only one count was recorded for 85% to 90% of them. About 0.12% of the sample is in the top ten clones.

The sample belongs to a study of CD8 T cells in Susac syndrome (dated by TCRdb to the late 2010s). General notes on the study: Whether CD8+ T cell activation and differentiation in Susac syndrome was antigen driven was tested using repertoire sequencing. The study compared CD8+ T cell repertoire clonality among 12 healthy donors, about 14 Susac syndrome patients and fewer than 19 multiple sclerosis patients.

Peripheral blood CD8+ and CD4+ T cells from healthy donors, Susac syndrome patients and multiple sclerosis patients were profiled by high-throughput TCR beta sequencing. The multiple sclerosis controls were treatment-naive patients who had stable or active relapsing-remitting disease and met the revised McDonald criteria. CD8+ TEMRA cells were enriched by FACS, while bulk CD8+ and CD4+ T cells were purified by magnetic negative isolation. Blood was drawn into EDTA tubes, processed within 24 hours, and PBMCs were isolated by density gradient centrifugation. PBMCs intended for TCR sequencing were frozen in liquid nitrogen and were later thawed in a 37 degrees C water bath. Purity of sorted or isolated CD4+, CD8+ and CD8+ TEMRA cells was at least 90%. The germline V gene encodes CDR1 SGHDT and CDR2 YYEEEE. V is reduced by 0 bases and J by 2 bases, leaving a spacing of 9 bases between them. Its CDR3 holds 15 amino acids, cysteine through phenylalanine. Solely the CDR3 DNA is kept, with 45 bases framed from the first base.

On the study overall, not on this receptor specifically: The number of individuals in the TCR sequencing and HLA analysis was acknowledged as relatively small.

The clonotype was recovered from a human donor with multiple sclerosis. The sample was CD8+ T cells from PBMCs. The V and J genes are TRBV5-6 and TRBJ2-1, with TRBD2 tentatively as D gene (6 bases match). The DNA sequence follows: TGTGCCAGCAGCTTGGCGGCGGGGCCCTACAATGAGCAGTTCTTC. Translated, it reads CASSLAAGPYNEQFF.